This T cell receptor (beta chain) derives from a study of T cells in Graves' hyperthyroidism and ophthalmopathy. V lost 7 bases to trimming and J lost 4 bases; unmatched junction nucleotides: 8. The CDR3 runs to 13 residues. Germline V CDR1 and CDR2: SGHRS, YFSETQ. Amplification of TCR beta CDR3 regions used RNA as the template. A first-round RT-PCR of the TCR CDR3 used the HTBI primer set. TCRdb itself ran the multiplex PCR reads through MiXCR, one entry per CDR3 protein. The sample holds over 250,000 distinct CDR3 sequences, approximately 23% seen once. The chain has TRBV5-1 and TRBJ2-7; 7 bases map to TRBD2. This receptor was obtained from a man aged 25 to 40 with Graves' ophthalmopathy. The sample was blood. The CDR3 loop is CASAPGLQYEQYF. CDR3 DNA sequence: TGCGCCAGCGCCCCGGGACTACAATACGAGCAGTACTTC.